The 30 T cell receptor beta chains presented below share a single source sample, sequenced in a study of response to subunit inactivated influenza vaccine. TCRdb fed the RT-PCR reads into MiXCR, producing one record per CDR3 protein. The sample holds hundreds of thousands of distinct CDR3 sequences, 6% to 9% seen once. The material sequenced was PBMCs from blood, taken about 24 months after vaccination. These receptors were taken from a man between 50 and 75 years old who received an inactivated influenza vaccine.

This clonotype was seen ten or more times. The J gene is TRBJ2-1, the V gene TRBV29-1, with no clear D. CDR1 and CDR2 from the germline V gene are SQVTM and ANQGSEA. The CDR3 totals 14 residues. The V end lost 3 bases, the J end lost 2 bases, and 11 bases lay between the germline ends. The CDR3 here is CSVEGVPPYNEQFF. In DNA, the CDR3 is TGCAGCGTTGAGGGTGTCCCCCCCTACAATGAGCAGTTCTTC.

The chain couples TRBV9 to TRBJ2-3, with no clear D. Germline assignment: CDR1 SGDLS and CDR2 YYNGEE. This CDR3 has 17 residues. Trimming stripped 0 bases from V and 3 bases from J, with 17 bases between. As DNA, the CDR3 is TGTGCCAGCAGCGTAGGGGCGCAATTTACTTATACAGATACGCAGTATTTT. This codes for CASSVGAQFTYTDTQYF.

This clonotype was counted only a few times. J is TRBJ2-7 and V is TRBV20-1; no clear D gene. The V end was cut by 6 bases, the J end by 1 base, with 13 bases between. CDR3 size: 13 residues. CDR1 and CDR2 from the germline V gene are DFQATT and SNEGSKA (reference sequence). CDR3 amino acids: CSAPTTLSYEQYF. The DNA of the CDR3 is TGCAGTGCCCCCACCACGTTATCCTACGAGCAGTACTTC.

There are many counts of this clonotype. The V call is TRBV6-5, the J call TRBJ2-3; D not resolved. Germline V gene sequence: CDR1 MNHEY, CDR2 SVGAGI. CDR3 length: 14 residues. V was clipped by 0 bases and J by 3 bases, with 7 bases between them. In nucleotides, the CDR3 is TGTGCCAGCAGTTACTCACCCGGGACAGATACGCAGTATTTT. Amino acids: CASSYSPGTDTQYF.

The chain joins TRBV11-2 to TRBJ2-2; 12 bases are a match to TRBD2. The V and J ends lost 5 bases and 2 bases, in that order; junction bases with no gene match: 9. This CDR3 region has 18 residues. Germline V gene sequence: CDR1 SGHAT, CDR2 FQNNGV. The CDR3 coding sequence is TGTGCCAGCAGCAGAAGACTAGCGGGAGATGGAAACACCGGGGAGCTGTTTTTT. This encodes CASSRRLAGDGNTGELFF.

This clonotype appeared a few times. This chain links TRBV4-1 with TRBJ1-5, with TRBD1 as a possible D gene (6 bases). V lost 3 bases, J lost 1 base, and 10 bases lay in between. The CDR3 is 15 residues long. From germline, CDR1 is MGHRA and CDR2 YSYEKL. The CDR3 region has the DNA TGCGCCAGCAGCCACAGGGGTGGGAGCAATCAGCCCCAGCATTTT. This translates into CASSHRGGSNQPQHF.

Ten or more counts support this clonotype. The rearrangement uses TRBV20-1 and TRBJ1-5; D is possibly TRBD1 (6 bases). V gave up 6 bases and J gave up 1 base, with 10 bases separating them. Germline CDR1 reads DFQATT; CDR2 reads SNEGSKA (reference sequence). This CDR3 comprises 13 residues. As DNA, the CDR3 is TGCAGTGCCCGGGACAACAGCAATCAGCCCCAGCATTTT. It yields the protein CSARDNSNQPQHF.

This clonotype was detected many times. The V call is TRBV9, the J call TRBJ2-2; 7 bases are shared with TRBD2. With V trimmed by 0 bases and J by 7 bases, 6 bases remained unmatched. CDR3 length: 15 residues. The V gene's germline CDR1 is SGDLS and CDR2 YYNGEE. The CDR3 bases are TGTGCCAGCAGCGTAGGGACCAGCGGGGACGGGGAGCTGTTTTTT. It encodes CASSVGTSGDGELFF.

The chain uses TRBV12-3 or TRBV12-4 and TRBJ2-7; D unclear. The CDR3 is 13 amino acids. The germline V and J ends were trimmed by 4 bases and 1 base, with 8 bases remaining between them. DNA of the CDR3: TGTGCCAGCAGTTACGGGCCGTCCTACGAGCAGTACTTC. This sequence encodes CASSYGPSYEQYF.

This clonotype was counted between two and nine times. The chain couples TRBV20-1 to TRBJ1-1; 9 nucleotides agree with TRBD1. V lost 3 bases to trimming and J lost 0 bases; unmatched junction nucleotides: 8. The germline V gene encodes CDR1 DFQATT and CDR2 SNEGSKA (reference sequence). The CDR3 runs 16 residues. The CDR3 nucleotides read TGCAGTGCTAGGGGGGAGGGACAGGGATTGAACACTGAAGCTTTCTTT. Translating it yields CSARGEGQGLNTEAFF.

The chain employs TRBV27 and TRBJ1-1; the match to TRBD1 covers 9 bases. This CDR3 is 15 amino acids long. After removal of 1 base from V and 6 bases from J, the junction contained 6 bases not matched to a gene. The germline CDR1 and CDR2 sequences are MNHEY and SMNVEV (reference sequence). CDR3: CASSLYPGTGSEAFF. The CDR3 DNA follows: TGTGCCAGCAGTTTATACCCCGGGACAGGGTCTGAAGCTTTCTTT.

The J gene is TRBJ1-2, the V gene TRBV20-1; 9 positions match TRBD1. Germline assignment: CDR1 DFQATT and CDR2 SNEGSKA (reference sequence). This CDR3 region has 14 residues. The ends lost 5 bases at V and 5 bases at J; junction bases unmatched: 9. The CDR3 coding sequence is TGCAGTGCTGTAGACAGGGGGTTGGGGTATGGCTACACCTTC. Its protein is CSAVDRGLGYGYTF.

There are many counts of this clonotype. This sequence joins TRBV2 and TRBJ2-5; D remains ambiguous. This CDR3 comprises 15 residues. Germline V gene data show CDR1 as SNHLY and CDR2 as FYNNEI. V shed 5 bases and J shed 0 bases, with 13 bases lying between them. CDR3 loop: CASSLETAYQETQYF. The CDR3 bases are TGTGCCAGCAGTTTGGAGACGGCGTACCAAGAGACCCAGTACTTC.

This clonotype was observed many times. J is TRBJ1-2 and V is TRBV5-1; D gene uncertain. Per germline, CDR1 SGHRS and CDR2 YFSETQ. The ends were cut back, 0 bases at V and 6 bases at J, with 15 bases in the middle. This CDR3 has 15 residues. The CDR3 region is CASSLAMVGVDGYTF. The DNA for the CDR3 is TGCGCCAGCAGCTTGGCCATGGTAGGAGTGGATGGCTACACCTTC.

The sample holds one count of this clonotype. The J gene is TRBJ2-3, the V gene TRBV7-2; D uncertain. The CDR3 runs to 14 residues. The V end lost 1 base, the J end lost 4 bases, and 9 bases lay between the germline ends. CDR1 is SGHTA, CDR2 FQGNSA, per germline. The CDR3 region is CASSLVSGPDTQYF. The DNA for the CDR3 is TGTGCCAGCAGCTTAGTATCCGGCCCAGATACGCAGTATTTT.

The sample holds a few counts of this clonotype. The CDR3, as DNA: TGTGCCAGTAGTAACAGCATCGGACGGCAGAACACTGAAGCTTTCTTT. It translates to CASSNSIGRQNTEAFF. V is TRBV19 and J is TRBJ1-1, with D unclear. Germline CDR1 reads LNHDA; CDR2 reads SQIVND (reference sequence). Between the trimmed V and J ends, which lost 4 bases and 1 base, there was a span of 16 bases. The CDR3 runs to 16 residues.

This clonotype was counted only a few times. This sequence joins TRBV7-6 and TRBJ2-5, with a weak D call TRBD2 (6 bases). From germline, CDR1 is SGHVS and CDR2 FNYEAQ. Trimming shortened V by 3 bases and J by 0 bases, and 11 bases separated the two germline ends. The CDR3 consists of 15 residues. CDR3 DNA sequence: TGTGCCAGCAGCTTGGGACTTTTGTACCAAGAGACCCAGTACTTC. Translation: CASSLGLLYQETQYF.

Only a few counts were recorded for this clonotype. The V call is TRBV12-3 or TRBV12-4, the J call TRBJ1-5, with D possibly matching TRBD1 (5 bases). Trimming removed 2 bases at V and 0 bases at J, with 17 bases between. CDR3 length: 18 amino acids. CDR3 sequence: CASSLTHPQGRSNQPQHF. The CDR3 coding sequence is TGTGCCAGCAGTTTAACCCACCCCCAGGGCCGTAGCAATCAGCCCCAGCATTTT.

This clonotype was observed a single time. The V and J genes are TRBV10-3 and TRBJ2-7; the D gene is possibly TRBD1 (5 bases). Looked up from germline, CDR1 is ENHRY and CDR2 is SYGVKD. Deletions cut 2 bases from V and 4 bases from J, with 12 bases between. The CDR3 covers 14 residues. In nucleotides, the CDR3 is TGTGCCATCAGTGAGCCACCCAGGGCATACGAGCAGTACTTC. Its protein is CAISEPPRAYEQYF.

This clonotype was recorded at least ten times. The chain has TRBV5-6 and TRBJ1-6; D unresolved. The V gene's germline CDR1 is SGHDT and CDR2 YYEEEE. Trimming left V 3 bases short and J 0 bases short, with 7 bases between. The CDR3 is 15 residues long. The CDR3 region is CASSSGYSYNSPLHF. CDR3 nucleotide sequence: TGTGCCAGCAGCTCGGGGTACTCCTATAATTCACCCCTCCACTTT.

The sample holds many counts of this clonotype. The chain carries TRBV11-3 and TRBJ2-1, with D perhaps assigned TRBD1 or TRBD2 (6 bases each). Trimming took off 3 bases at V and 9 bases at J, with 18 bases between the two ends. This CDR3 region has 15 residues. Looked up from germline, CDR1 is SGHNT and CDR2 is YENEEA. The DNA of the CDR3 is TGTGCCAGCAGCTTCGGAGGGACACGAATGGGTGAGCAGTTCTTC. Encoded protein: CASSFGGTRMGEQFF. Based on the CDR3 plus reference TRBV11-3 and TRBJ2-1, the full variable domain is EAGVVQSPRYKIIEKKQPVAFWCNPISGHNTLYWYLQNLGQGPELLIRYENEEAVDDSQLPKDRFSAERLKGVDSTLKIQPAELGDSAVYLCASSFGGTRMGEQFFGPGTRLTVL.

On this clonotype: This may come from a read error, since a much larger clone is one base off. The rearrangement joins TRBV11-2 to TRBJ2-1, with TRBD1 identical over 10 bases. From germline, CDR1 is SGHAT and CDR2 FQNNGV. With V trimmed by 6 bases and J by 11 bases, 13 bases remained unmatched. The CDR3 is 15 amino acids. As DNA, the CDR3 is TGTGCCAGCAGTACCCGGGACAGGGGCCGTCATAAGCAGTTCTTC. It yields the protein CASSTRDRGRHKQFF.

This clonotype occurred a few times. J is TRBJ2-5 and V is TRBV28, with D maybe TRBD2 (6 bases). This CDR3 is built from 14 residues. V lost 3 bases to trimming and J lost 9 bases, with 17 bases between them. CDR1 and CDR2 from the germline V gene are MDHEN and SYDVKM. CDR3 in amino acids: CASSFPLAPMAQYF. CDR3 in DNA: TGTGCCAGCAGTTTCCCACTAGCCCCCATGGCCCAGTACTTC.

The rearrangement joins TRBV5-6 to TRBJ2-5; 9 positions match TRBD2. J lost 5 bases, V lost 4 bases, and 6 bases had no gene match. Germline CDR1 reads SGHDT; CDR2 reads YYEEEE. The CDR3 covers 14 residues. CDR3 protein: CASSTLAGRETQYF. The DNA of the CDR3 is TGTGCCAGCAGCACTCTAGCGGGGAGGGAGACCCAGTACTTC.

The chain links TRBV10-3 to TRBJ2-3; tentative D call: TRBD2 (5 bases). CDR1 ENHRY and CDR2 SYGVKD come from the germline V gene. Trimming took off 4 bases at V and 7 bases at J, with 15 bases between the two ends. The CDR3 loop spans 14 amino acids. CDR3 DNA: TGTGCCATCAGTGTGGAGGAAATAGGCAATACGCAGTATTTT. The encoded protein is CAISVEEIGNTQYF.

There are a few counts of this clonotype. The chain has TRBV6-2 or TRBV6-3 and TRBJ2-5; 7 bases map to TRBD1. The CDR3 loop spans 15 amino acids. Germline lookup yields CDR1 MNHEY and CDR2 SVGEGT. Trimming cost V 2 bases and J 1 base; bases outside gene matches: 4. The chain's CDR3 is CASSYPDRIQETQYF. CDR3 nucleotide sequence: TGTGCCAGCAGTTACCCGGACAGGATCCAAGAGACCCAGTACTTC.

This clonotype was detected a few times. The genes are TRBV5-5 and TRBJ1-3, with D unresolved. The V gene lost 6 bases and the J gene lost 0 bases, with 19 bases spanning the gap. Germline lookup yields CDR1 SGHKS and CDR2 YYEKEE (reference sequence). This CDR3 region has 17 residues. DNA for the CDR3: TGTGCCAGCAACCTGGGAGGCACATACACCTCTGGAAACACCATATATTTT. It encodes CASNLGGTYTSGNTIYF.

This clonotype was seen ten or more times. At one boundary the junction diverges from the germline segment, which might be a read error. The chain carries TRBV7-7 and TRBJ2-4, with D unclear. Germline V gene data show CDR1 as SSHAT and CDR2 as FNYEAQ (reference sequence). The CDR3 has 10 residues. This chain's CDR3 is CASSSLVRDF. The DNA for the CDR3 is TGTGCCAGCAGCTCGCTTGTTAGGGACTTC.

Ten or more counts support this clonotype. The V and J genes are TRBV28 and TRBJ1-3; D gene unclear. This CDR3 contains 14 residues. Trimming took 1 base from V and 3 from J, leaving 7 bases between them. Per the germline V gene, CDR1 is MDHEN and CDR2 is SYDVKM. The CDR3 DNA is TGTGCCAGCAGTTTATTGGGTAGTGGAAACACCATATATTTT. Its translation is CASSLLGSGNTIYF. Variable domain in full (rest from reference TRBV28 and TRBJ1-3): DVKVTQSSRYLVKRTGEKVFLECVQDMDHENMFWYRQDPGLGLRLIYFSYDVKMKEKGDIPEGYSVSREKKERFSLILESASTNQTSMYLCASSLLGSGNTIYFGEGSWLTVV.

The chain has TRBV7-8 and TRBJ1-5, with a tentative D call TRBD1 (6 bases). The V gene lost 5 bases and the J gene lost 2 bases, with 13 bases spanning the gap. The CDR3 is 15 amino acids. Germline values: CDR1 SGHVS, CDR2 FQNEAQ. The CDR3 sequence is CASSLDSAGNQPQHF. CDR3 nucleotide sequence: TGTGCCAGCAGCCTGGACAGCGCGGGCAATCAGCCCCAGCATTTT.